This TCR beta chain was sequenced during a study of cytomegalovirus exposure and HLA in healthy donors. For the study at large: Most donors, approximately 82% of 350 to 450 genotyped, fell in the Caucasian-associated ancestry cluster. Notes on the study in general: The study had only CMV serostatus as immune exposure information. Apparent HLA restriction characterized most CMV-associated TCR beta chains in a later analysis.

The germline V gene has CDR1 SGHNT and CDR2 YYREEE (reference sequence). The CDR3 contains 14 residues. Trimming removed 3 bases from V and 7 bases from J; junction bases left unmatched: 6. As concerns this clone: Its antigen is unidentified.

PCR amplification relied on 60 Vbeta primers (plus 13 Jbeta primers). The table came from immunoSEQ multiplex PCR; TCRdb's copy has only in-frame clones and leaves some out. The sample has 150,000 to 200,000 clones; 65% to 70% are singletons. The sequencing input was PBMCs. The V gene is TRBV5-4, the J gene TRBJ1-2; TRBD1 matches 10 bases. This sequence originates from a young man in good health and CMV-seropositive. CDR3 protein: CASSSRTGGTGYTF. CDR3 DNA sequence: TGTGCCAGCAGCTCCCGGACAGGGGGAACTGGCTACACCTTC.